Given below is one T cell receptor (beta chain) in context. What it binds is unknown. The data stem from a study of OX40 agonist ivuxolimab in advanced cancers. At the level of the study: Across the patients, intravenous ivuxolimab was delivered every 2 weeks at 0.01 to 10 mg/kg. Notes on the study in general: Blood T cells, both CD4+ and CD8+, expanded clonally by week 6 at 0.1 to 3.0 mg/kg. Averaged across samples, CD8+ T cells carried more expanded clones than CD4+ did.

Per the germline V gene, CDR1 is LGHNA and CDR2 is YNFKEQ. CDR3 size: 15 residues. The V and J ends lost 1 base and 5 bases respectively, with 14 bases between them. Generated by immunoSEQ multiplex PCR, the TCRdb table keeps only in-frame clones and is missing some. The sample yields roughly 68,000 clones, approximately 90% seen once. Autoimmune disease history or systemic immunosuppression excluded patients. This TCR was sampled from an adult with an advanced solid tumor such as melanoma, head and neck, liver or kidney cancer. Material: CD4+ or CD8+ T cells sorted from blood, obtained in a trial of the OX40 agonist ivuxolimab. The gene calls are TRBV4-2 and TRBJ2-5, with a tentative D call TRBD1 (6 bases). The CDR3 DNA reads TGTGCCAGCAGCCAAGCACAGGGTAGTGGGGAGACCCAGTACTTC. Translating it yields CASSQAQGSGETQYF.